These 18 T cell receptor beta chains share one sample of origin, sequenced in a study of T cells in Graves' hyperthyroidism and ophthalmopathy. The source material, RNA transcripts, was used to amplify TCR beta CDR3 regions. First-round RT-PCR of the TCR CDR3 relied on the HTBI primer set. TCRdb analysed the multiplex PCR reads with MiXCR anew, one entry per CDR3 protein. The repertoire holds roughly 570,000 distinct CDR3 sequences, 46% seen once, with around 7.7% in the top ten. Sequenced sample: peripheral blood or thyroid tissue (not recorded which). Receptors originate from a woman aged 18-29 years with Graves' hyperthyroidism.

This clonotype was observed many times. The chain carries TRBV19 and TRBJ1-2; 9 bases match TRBD1. The trim removed 6 bases at V and 4 bases at J, leaving 9 bases unmatched. Germline V gives CDR1 LNHDA, CDR2 SQIVND (reference sequence). The CDR3 length is 15 residues. The CDR3 DNA follows: TGTGCCAGTAGCGTGGGACAGGGTAGTCCCTATGGCTACACCTTC. Translating it yields CASSVGQGSPYGYTF.

The chain employs TRBV7-9 and TRBJ2-1, with 9 bases identical to TRBD2. Germline loops: CDR1 SEHNR, CDR2 FQNEAQ (reference sequence). This CDR3 has 16 residues. The ends lost 5 bases at V and 5 bases at J; junction bases unmatched: 10. This chain's CDR3 is CASSLGSGSPHNEQFF. CDR3 nucleotides: TGTGCCAGCAGCCTGGGTAGCGGGAGTCCCCACAATGAGCAGTTCTTC. The whole variable domain, filled in from reference TRBV7-9 and TRBJ2-1, reads DTGVSQNPRHKITKRGQNVTFRCDPISEHNRLYWYRQTLGQGPEFLTYFQNEAQLEKSRLLSDRFSAERPKGSFSTLEIQRTEQGDSAMYLCASSLGSGSPHNEQFFGPGTRLTVL.

The chain combines TRBV10-3 with TRBJ2-7, with 7 bases aligning to TRBD1. The CDR3 contains 14 residues. Germline trimming cut 7 bases from V and 4 bases from J; bases unmatched to any gene: 10. Germline-derived CDR1 and CDR2 are ENHRY and SYGVKD. This CDR3 is CAINSPGQSYEQYF. CDR3 coding DNA: TGTGCCATCAACTCACCGGGACAGAGTTACGAGCAGTACTTC.

On this clonotype: One junction end disagrees with the germline gene, perhaps due to a read error. The genes are TRBV7-2 and TRBJ2-5, with D possibly being TRBD1 or TRBD2 (7 bases each). Germline V gene data show CDR1 as SGHTA and CDR2 as FQGNSA. The CDR3 extends over 14 amino acids. The CDR3 nucleotides read TGTGCCAGCAGCCAGCAGGGGGGGCGACAAGGCAACGGTTTC. Protein: CASSQQGGRQGNGF.

This clonotype was counted at least ten times. The chain is built from TRBV29-1 and TRBJ1-2; tentatively, D is TRBD1 (6 bases). This CDR3 is built from 14 residues. V lost 4 bases, J lost 1 base, and 13 bases lay in between. CDR1 and CDR2 from the germline V gene are SQVTM and ANQGSEA. The CDR3 nucleotides are TGCAGCGTTGGGAACAGGGTAGATAACTATGGCTACACCTTC. It codes for CSVGNRVDNYGYTF.

This clonotype was seen repeatedly, ten times or more. This chain joins TRBV11-2 and TRBJ2-5; 8 bases agree with TRBD1. The CDR3 has 14 residues. J lost 5 bases, V lost 4 bases, and 6 bases had no gene match. In germline, CDR1 is SGHAT, CDR2 FQNNGV. The CDR3 loop reads CASSWTGIMETQYF. The CDR3, as DNA: TGTGCCAGCAGCTGGACAGGGATAATGGAGACCCAGTACTTC. The whole variable domain, remainder taken from reference TRBV11-2 and TRBJ2-5, is EAGVAQSPRYKIIEKRQSVAFWCNPISGHATLYWYQQILGQGPKLLIQFQNNGVVDDSQLPKDRFSAERLKGVDSTLKIQPAKLEDSAVYLCASSWTGIMETQYFGPGTRLLVL.

This clonotype has just a few counts. This sequence joins TRBV27 and TRBJ2-7, with 9 bases aligning to TRBD2. The CDR3 extends over 16 amino acids. CDR1 MNHEY and CDR2 SMNVEV come from the germline V gene (reference sequence). V lost 6 bases, J lost 6 bases, and 15 bases stayed unmatched. CDR3 coding DNA: TGTGCCAGCAGCCCAACACCGAGGACTAGCGTTCGCGAGCAGTACTTC. This codes for CASSPTPRTSVREQYF.

This clonotype was seen a few times. The rearrangement links TRBV3-1 to TRBJ2-5; D is undetermined. The CDR3 totals 17 residues. The ends were cut back, 4 bases at V and 1 base at J, with 19 bases in the middle. The germline gives CDR1 LGHDT, CDR2 YNNKEL (reference sequence). The CDR3 DNA follows: TGTGCCAGCAGCCTCAAGGAAATAGCAAACCCCCAAGAGACCCAGTACTTC. As protein: CASSLKEIANPQETQYF.

This clonotype was seen many times. The CDR3 coding sequence is TGTGCCAGCAGCCCCCCGGGACAGGTGGAAAGGGACACTGAAGCTTTCTTT. Translated: CASSPPGQVERDTEAFF. The chain recombines TRBV7-9 with TRBJ1-1; TRBD1 matches 8 bases. The V gene end was trimmed by 5 bases and the J gene end by 3 bases; junction bases not matched to a gene: 14. The CDR3 spans 17 residues. The germline V gene encodes CDR1 SEHNR and CDR2 FQNEAQ (reference sequence).

This clonotype was picked up many times. The chain joins TRBV5-1 to TRBJ2-7; TRBD1 or TRBD2 may be the D gene (5 bases each). The CDR3 totals 16 residues. CDR1 SGHRS and CDR2 YFSETQ come from the germline V gene. The V end was cut by 0 bases, the J end by 6 bases, with 19 bases between. The CDR3 loop is CASSLGVGTVEGEQYF. As DNA, the CDR3 is TGCGCCAGCAGCTTGGGAGTTGGGACGGTTGAAGGCGAGCAGTACTTC.

The chain couples TRBV9 to TRBJ2-1, with D maybe TRBD2 (6 bases). Germline values: CDR1 SGDLS, CDR2 YYNGEE. Trimming left V 0 bases short and J 7 bases short, with 17 bases between. The CDR3 is 16 amino acids. The CDR3 sequence: CASSVATGGILNEQFF. In DNA, the CDR3 is TGTGCCAGCAGCGTAGCTACCGGGGGTATTTTGAATGAGCAGTTCTTC.

The chain couples TRBV10-3 to TRBJ1-1; TRBD1 might be the D (6 bases). The CDR3 length is 13 residues. The ends were cut back, 11 bases at V and 1 base at J, with 14 bases in the middle. The germline gives CDR1 ENHRY, CDR2 SYGVKD. For the CDR3, the DNA is TGTGCCTCGAAGAAGGGACAGAACACTGAAGCTTTCTTT. Its translation: CASKKGQNTEAFF.

This clonotype was recorded many times. The chain is built from TRBV12-3 or TRBV12-4 and TRBJ2-5; TRBD2 agrees at 14 bases. The CDR3 is 15 residues long. With 6 bases clipped from V and 4 bases from J, the junction kept 4 bases outside the gene matches. For the CDR3, the DNA is TGTGCCAGCAGGGGACTAGCGGGAGATCTAGAGACCCAGTACTTC. Amino acids: CASRGLAGDLETQYF.

The table lists this clonotype with many counts. The V and J genes are TRBV24-1 and TRBJ2-5; 7 bases are a match to TRBD1. Germline assignment: CDR1 KGHDR and CDR2 SFDVKD. This CDR3 region has 14 residues. Trimming removed 3 bases from V and 1 base from J; junction bases left unmatched: 1. The CDR3 nucleotides are TGTGCCACCAGTGATGGGACAGTCCAAGAGACCCAGTACTTC. It specifies CATSDGTVQETQYF.

The genes are TRBV20-1 and TRBJ1-2; D uncertain. The V gene's germline CDR1 is DFQATT and CDR2 SNEGSKA (reference sequence). The CDR3 is 11 residues long. Trimming left V 3 bases short and J 8 bases short, with 10 bases between. The CDR3 bases are TGCAGTGCTAGTCGCGGTAGGGGCTACACCTTC. Residues: CSASRGRGYTF.

This clonotype was counted once. The DNA for the CDR3 is TGTGCCAGCAGCTCAGTAGGACCTGAAGCTTTCTTT. It translates to CASSSVGPEAFF. The chain joins TRBV7-2 to TRBJ1-1; D is undetermined. Germline V gene lookup returns CDR1 SGHTA and CDR2 FQGNSA. This CDR3 region has 12 residues. V lost 4 bases, J lost 6 bases, and 9 bases lay in between.

In regard to this clonotype: This clone may be a read error of a much larger clone one base away. The genes are TRBV20-1 and TRBJ2-7; D unclear. There are 14 residues in the CDR3. Trimming cost V 3 bases and J 0 bases, with 12 bases left between them. Germline V CDR1 and CDR2: DFQATT, SNEGSKA (reference sequence). The CDR3 coding sequence is TGCAGTGCTAGGACTGGGTGGAGCTCCTACGAGCAGTACTTC. Translating it yields CSARTGWSSYEQYF.

Of note for this clonotype: This sequence may be a read error, since a much larger clone differs from it by one base. For the CDR3, the DNA is TGTGCCAGCAGCCTTCTTAGTGGGGAGACCCAGTACTTC. It is translated as CASSLLSGETQYF. V is TRBV9 and J is TRBJ2-5, with D unclear. The V end was cut by 4 bases, the J end by 5 bases, with 12 bases between. Germline lookup yields CDR1 SGDLS and CDR2 YYNGEE. This CDR3 has 13 amino acids.